This TCR beta chain was documented in a study of T cell responses to AZD1222 COVID-19 vaccine. Study results and limitations: Clonal diversity was possibly underestimated, and the donors were mostly white British, with more females. There were repertoire samples only from the period after the peak T cell response.

The germline V gene encodes CDR1 SGHTA and CDR2 FQGTGA. The CDR3 sequence is 15 residues long. J gave up 2 bases and V 6 bases, and 4 bases lay outside the gene matches. Assay: immunoSEQ multiplex PCR; the TCRdb copy retains only in-frame clones and omits some. The table includes about 97,000 clones, about 86% detected once. In regard to this clone: What it binds is not known.

The rearrangement joins TRBV7-3 to TRBJ2-1, with TRBD1 matching over 10 bases. This TCR was sampled from an adult in good health. Sequencing used peripheral blood, obtained on day 0 of AZD1222 vaccination. CDR3 bases: TGTGCCAGCAGAGAGACAGGGGGCCCCTACAATGAGCAGTTCTTC. This sequence encodes CASRETGGPYNEQFF.